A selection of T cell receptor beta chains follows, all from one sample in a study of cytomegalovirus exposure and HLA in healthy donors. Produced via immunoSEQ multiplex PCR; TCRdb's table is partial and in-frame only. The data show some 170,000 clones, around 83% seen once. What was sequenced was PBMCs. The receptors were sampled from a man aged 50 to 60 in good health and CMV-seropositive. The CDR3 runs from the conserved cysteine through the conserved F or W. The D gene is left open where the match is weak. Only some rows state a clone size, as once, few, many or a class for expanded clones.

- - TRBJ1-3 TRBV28 TGTGCCAGCAGCAAGGGACAAGGAAACACCATATATTTT CASSKGQGNTIYF
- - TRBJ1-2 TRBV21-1 TGTGCCAGCAGCAAACGGACAGGGACGGACTATGGCTACACCTTC CASSKRTGTDYGYTF
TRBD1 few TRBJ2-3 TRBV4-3 TGCGCCAGCAGCCAAACTTCCGGGACAGGGTTAACAGATACGCAGTATTTT CASSQTSGTGLTDTQYF
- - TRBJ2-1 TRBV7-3 TGTGCCAGCAGCTTCAGAAGTACTAGGATCAATGAGCAGTTCTTC CASSFRSTRINEQFF
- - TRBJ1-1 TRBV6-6 TGTGCCAGCAGTTACTCAGGGGAAAGTACTGAAGCTTTCTTT CASSYSGESTEAFF
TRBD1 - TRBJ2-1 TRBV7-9 TGTGCCAGCAGCAAGCTCAGGGGGCTGTACAATGAGCAGTTCTTC CASSKLRGLYNEQFF
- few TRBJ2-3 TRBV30 TGTGCCTGGAGCGGGGACTCCCGACTCACAGATACGCAGTATTTT CAWSGDSRLTDTQYF
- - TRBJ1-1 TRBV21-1 TGTGCCAGCAGCAAAGAGGGGGTGAACACTGAAGCTTTCTTT CASSKEGVNTEAFF
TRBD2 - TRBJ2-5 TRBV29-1 TGCAGCGTTGAAGCTCGGTCGACTAGCGGGTGGAGTGAGACCCAGTACTTC CSVEARSTSGWSETQYF
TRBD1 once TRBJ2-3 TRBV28 TGTGCCAGCAGTAACAGGGGGCTGGGCACAGATACGCAGTATTTT CASSNRGLGTDTQYF
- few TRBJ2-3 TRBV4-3 TGCGCCAGCAGCCAAGATCCAGTTAGCACAGATACGCAGTATTTT CASSQDPVSTDTQYF
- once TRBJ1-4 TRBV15 TGTGCCACCATTGCACAGTATAATGAAAAACTGTTTTTT CATIAQYNEKLFF
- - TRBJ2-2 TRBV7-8 TGTGCCAGCAGCATAGGGGGGGTCGGAAGAACCGGGGAGCTGTTTTTT CASSIGGVGRTGELFF
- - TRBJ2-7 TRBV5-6 TGTGCCAGCGGAGCCTTCCGAGGTGCCGGAACCTACGAGCAGTACTTC CASGAFRGAGTYEQYF
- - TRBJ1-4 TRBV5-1 TGCGCCAGCAGCTTTTCGGGGGACGAAAAACTGTTTTTT CASSFSGDEKLFF
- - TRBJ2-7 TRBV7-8 TGTGCCAGCAGCTTATCAGGTTCCTACGAGCAGTACTTC CASSLSGSYEQYF
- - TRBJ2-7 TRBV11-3 TGTGCCAGCAGCTTACGGCAGGGCCTCTACGAGCAGTACTTC CASSLRQGLYEQYF
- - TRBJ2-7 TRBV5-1 TGCGCCAGCAGCAACCCGGACAAGTCCTACGAGCAGTACTTC CASSNPDKSYEQYF
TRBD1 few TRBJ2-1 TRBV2 TGTGCCAGCAGAGCCGGGACAGGACCCTACAATGAGCAGTTCTTC CASRAGTGPYNEQFF
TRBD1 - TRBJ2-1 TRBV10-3 TGTGCCATCCAGGGGGTTCCCTACAATGAGCAGTTCTTC CAIQGVPYNEQFF
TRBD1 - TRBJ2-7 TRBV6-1 TGTGCCAGCGGCCGGGACAGGGACTACGAGCAGTACTTC CASGRDRDYEQYF
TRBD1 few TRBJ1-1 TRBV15 TGTGCCACCAGCAGAGATATGGCAGGGGGTGAAGCTTTCTTT CATSRDMAGGEAFF
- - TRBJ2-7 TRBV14 TGTGCCAGCAGCCATTGGACAATCTCCTACGAGCAGTACTTC CASSHWTISYEQYF
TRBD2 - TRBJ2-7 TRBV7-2 TGTGCCAGCAGCTTTGCGGGGGCCTACGAGCAGTACTTC CASSFAGAYEQYF
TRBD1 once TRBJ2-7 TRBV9 TGTGCCAGCAGTAACGCACAAACAGGGGCGACCTACGAGCAGTACTTC CASSNAQTGATYEQYF
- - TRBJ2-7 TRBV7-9 TGTGCCAGCAGCTTAGACAGCTCCTACGAGCAGTACTTC CASSLDSSYEQYF
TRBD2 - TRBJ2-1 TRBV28 TGTGCCAGCCTCAAGGTGGCGGGAGAGCCGACGGATGAGCAGTTCTTC CASLKVAGEPTDEQFF
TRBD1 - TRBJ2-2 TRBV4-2 TGTGCCAGCATGGGAAGGACAGGGGTTTCCCCCGGGGAGCTGTTTTTT CASMGRTGVSPGELFF
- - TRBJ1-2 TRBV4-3 TGCGCCAGCAGCCAAGAGAATTTTTTTACAGAACTTAACTATGGCTACACCTTC CASSQENFFTELNYGYTF